This T cell receptor beta chain was found in a study of CD8 T cells in Susac syndrome. This CDR3 region has 15 residues. CDR1 is SQVTM and CDR2 is ANQGSEA in the germline V gene. Trimming pared 0 bases from V and 1 base from J, leaving 13 bases between. Random hexamers primed reverse transcription of about 0.45 to 1 ug RNA. An immunoSEQ multiplex PCR generated amplified TCR beta CDR3 products spanning 54 Vbeta and 13 Jbeta. TCRdb ran MiXCR on the immunoSEQ multiplex PCR reads and lists one entry per CDR3 protein. The sample contains 55,000 to 70,000 distinct CDR3 sequences, just under 95% of which appear only once. TCR beta sequences were obtained from blood CD8+ and CD4+ T cells. Healthy donors served as age- and sex-matched controls. This clonotype was detected only once.

This clonotype was obtained from a human donor in good health. Sequencing was done on a sample of CD8+ T cells from PBMCs. This chain connects TRBV29-1 to TRBJ2-7; the D gene is possibly TRBD1 (6 bases). The CDR3: CSVEDWADSSYEQYF. The CDR3 nucleotides read TGCAGCGTTGAAGATTGGGCGGACAGTTCCTACGAGCAGTACTTC.